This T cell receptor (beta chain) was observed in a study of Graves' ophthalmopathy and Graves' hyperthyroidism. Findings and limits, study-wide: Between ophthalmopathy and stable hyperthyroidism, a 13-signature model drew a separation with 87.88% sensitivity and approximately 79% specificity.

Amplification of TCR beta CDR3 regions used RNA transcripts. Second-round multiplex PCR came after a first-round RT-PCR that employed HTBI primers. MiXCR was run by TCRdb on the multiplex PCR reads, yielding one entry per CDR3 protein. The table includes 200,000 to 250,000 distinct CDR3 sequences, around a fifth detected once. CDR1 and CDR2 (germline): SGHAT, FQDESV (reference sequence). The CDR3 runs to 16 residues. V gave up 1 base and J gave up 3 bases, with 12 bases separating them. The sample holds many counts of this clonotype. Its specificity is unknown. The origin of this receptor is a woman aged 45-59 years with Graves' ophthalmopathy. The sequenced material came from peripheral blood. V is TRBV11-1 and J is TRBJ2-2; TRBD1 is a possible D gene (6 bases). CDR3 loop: CASSLGGQGHTGELFF. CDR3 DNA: TGTGCCAGCAGCTTAGGTGGGCAGGGGCACACCGGGGAGCTGTTTTTT. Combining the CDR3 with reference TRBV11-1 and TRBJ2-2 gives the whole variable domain EAEVAQSPRYKITEKSQAVAFWCDPISGHATLYWYRQILGQGPELLVQFQDESVVDDSQLPKDRFSAERLKGVDSTLKIQPAELGDSAMYLCASSLGGQGHTGELFFGEGSRLTVL.